This T cell receptor beta chain was retrieved from a study of neurological immune-mediated disorders. Study-level findings and limits: No sharing of CDR3 amino acid sequences was observed among expanded clones across subjects, suggesting private repertoires in all groups. HTLV-1-associated myelopathy had the most TCR clonal expansion, while multiple sclerosis had the least, a level that fell below healthy controls.

CDR3 size: 15 residues. Between the trimmed V and J ends, which lost 0 bases and 0 bases, there was a span of 7 bases. CDR1 is SGDLS and CDR2 is YYNGEE in the germline V gene. Healthy control samples came from blood bank volunteers in Maryland, USA. Libraries from sorted cells used 1 million T cells (CD4+ or CD8+). This clonotype was found many times. Its matching antigen is unknown. TCRdb ran MiXCR on the 5' RACE reads and lists one entry per CDR3 protein. The top ten hold around 22% of the sample, which has some 15,000 distinct CDR3 sequences, about 6.8% seen once. The chain combines TRBV9 with TRBJ1-3; D remains ambiguous. The origin of this receptor is a middle-aged woman in good health. The sequencing sample was made of CD8+ T cells from blood. The CDR3, as DNA: TGTGCCAGCAGCGTAGAAGGATCCTCTGGAAACACCATATATTTT. This translates into CASSVEGSSGNTIYF. The full variable domain, its missing parts supplied by reference TRBV9 and TRBJ1-3, is DSGVTQTPKHLITATGQRVTLRCSPRSGDLSVYWYQQSLDQGLQFLIQYYNGEERAKGNILERFSAQQFPDLHSELNLSSLELGDSALYFCASSVEGSSGNTIYFGEGSWLTVV.